Each of the 3 T cell receptor beta chains below was sequenced from the same sample in a study of beta chain features in type 1 diabetes. Every bit of the isolated RNA underwent reverse transcription, so sequencing read expressed TCRB transcripts. Assay used: immunoSEQ multiplex PCR; TCRdb lists only in-frame clones, some missing. The sample includes around 310,000 clones, approximately 12% seen only once; the top ten take over 0.014%. Study findings and constraints: Among patients with Type 1 diabetes, TCRB CDR3s were moderately but significantly shorter in every one of the four CD4+ subsets.

Their specific antigens are unknown. Input material: naive CD4+ T cells from blood. The source is a woman younger than 35 with type 1 diabetes.

This clone turned up a few times. The CDR3 sequence: CASSSPGLAGAETQYF. CDR3 DNA: TGTGCCAGCAGCTCCCCGGGACTAGCGGGGGCGGAGACCCAGTACTTC. The rearrangement uses TRBV7-2 and TRBJ2-5, with 14 bases that match TRBD2. V lost 4 bases, J lost 5 bases, and 6 bases stayed unmatched. CDR1 SGHTA and CDR2 FQGNSA come from the germline V gene. The CDR3 length is 16 residues.

This chain connects TRBV27 to TRBJ2-1; 7 bases are a match to TRBD2. V shed 7 bases and J 3 bases; nucleotides not matched to a gene: 6. This CDR3 is built from 14 residues. Germline V gene lookup returns CDR1 MNHEY and CDR2 SMNVEV (reference sequence). The CDR3: CASNRAGIYNEQFF. The CDR3 region has the DNA TGTGCCAGCAACCGAGCGGGAATCTACAATGAGCAGTTCTTC.

This clone was counted between two and nine times. The J gene is TRBJ2-5, the V gene TRBV5-6; tentative D call: TRBD2 (6 bases). The ends were cut back, 0 bases at V and 1 base at J, with 10 bases in the middle. The CDR3 extends over 15 amino acids. CDR1 SGHDT and CDR2 YYEEEE come from the germline V gene. CDR3 DNA: TGTGCCAGCAGCTTGGTAGCGGCACTCCAAGAGACCCAGTACTTC. It yields the protein CASSLVAALQETQYF.